What follows are 32 T cell receptor beta chains derived from one specimen sequenced in a study of cytomegalovirus exposure and HLA in healthy donors. In the PCR, 60 Vbeta and 13 Jbeta primers were used. The assay was immunoSEQ multiplex PCR, and TCRdb's table has in-frame clones only and misses some. The table lists 60,000 to 90,000 clones, roughly two thirds of them singletons. Sequences were obtained from PBMCs. Receptor source: a man aged 35 to 55 in good health and CMV-seropositive.

This clone was observed a few times. The chain couples TRBV5-8 to TRBJ1-1; D unclear. V was trimmed by 3 bases and J by 1 base, leaving 13 bases between them. The CDR3 has 15 residues. The germline CDR1 and CDR2 sequences are SGHTS and YDEGEE. DNA of the CDR3: TGTGCCAGCAGCTGGTACAGCCTCCCGAACACTGAAGCTTTCTTT. Protein sequence: CASSWYSLPNTEAFF.

This clone showed up just once. The J gene is TRBJ1-2, the V gene TRBV14, with 9 bases that match TRBD1. Looked up from germline, CDR1 is SGHDN and CDR2 is FVKESK. CDR3 length equals 14 residues. Unmatched junction bases numbered 4, after V lost 5 bases and J lost 3 bases. DNA of the CDR3: TGTGCCAGCAGCACACAGGGGGCCGACTATGGCTACACCTTC. This translates into CASSTQGADYGYTF.

The V and J genes are TRBV7-8 and TRBJ2-3, with 7 bases matching TRBD1. J was trimmed by 0 bases and V by 1 base; bases with no gene match: 7. This CDR3 contains 17 residues. Germline V lookup: CDR1 SGHVS, CDR2 FQNEAQ. CDR3 protein: CASSLEIRGLSTDTQYF. DNA for the CDR3: TGTGCCAGCAGCTTAGAGATCAGGGGGTTAAGCACAGATACGCAGTATTTT.

The V call is TRBV2, the J call TRBJ1-2, with D possibly TRBD1 on 6 matching bases. The CDR3 is 13 amino acids. V was clipped by 7 bases and J by 8 bases, with 17 bases between them. Germline V gene data show CDR1 as SNHLY and CDR2 as FYNNEI. CDR3 DNA: TGTGCCAGCAAGGGGGGGGGTCAACGAGGCTACACCTTC. Protein product: CASKGGGQRGYTF.

This chain links TRBV28 with TRBJ1-2; D unresolved. V lost 2 bases and J lost 5, with 12 bases in between. Germline loops: CDR1 MDHEN, CDR2 SYDVKM. The CDR3 spans 14 residues. The CDR3 DNA reads TGTGCCAGCAGTTTAATGGTCGGGATGTATGGCTACACCTTC. It translates to CASSLMVGMYGYTF.

The chain links TRBV5-5 to TRBJ1-1; D possibly corresponds to TRBD1 (6 bases). The CDR3 loop spans 13 amino acids. Germline loops: CDR1 SGHKS, CDR2 YYEKEE (reference sequence). V lost 4 bases and J lost 3, with 10 bases in between. CDR3 sequence (DNA): TGTGCCAGCAGCGTTAACAGGGACACTGAAGCTTTCTTT. The encoded protein is CASSVNRDTEAFF.

The V call is TRBV5-1, the J call TRBJ1-1; the D is unclear. The CDR3 consists of 15 residues. Trimming stripped 3 bases from V and 1 base from J, with 13 bases between. Looked up from germline, CDR1 is SGHRS and CDR2 is YFSETQ. The DNA for the CDR3 is TGCGCCAGCAGCTCCGACCGGCCGGGGAACACTGAAGCTTTCTTT. As protein: CASSSDRPGNTEAFF. Supplemented by reference TRBV5-1 and TRBJ1-1, the full variable domain reads KAGVTQTPRYLIKTRGQQVTLSCSPISGHRSVSWYQQTPGQGLQFLFEYFSETQRNKGNFPGRFSGRQFSNSRSEMNVSTLELGDSALYLCASSSDRPGNTEAFFGQGTRLTVV.

This chain uses TRBV7-8 with TRBJ2-1; D call uncertain. With 1 base removed from V and 5 bases from J, the gap between germline ends came to 9 bases. The CDR3 covers 14 residues. CDR1 and CDR2 from the germline V gene are SGHVS and FQNEAQ. CDR3 residues: CASSLGSSDNEQFF. The DNA for the CDR3 is TGTGCCAGCAGCTTAGGTTCTTCGGACAATGAGCAGTTCTTC.

The gene calls are TRBV9 and TRBJ2-5, with TRBD1 as a possible D gene (6 bases). V lost 0 bases and J 4 bases, leaving 10 bases between the germline ends. The CDR3 spans 14 residues. Germline V gene data show CDR1 as SGDLS and CDR2 as YYNGEE. The CDR3 nucleotides are TGTGCCAGCAGCGTAGGGACAGTGGGAGAGACCCAGTACTTC. Translation: CASSVGTVGETQYF.

The chain couples TRBV5-1 to TRBJ1-3, with D maybe TRBD1 (5 bases). The germline gives CDR1 SGHRS, CDR2 YFSETQ. V was cut by 0 bases and J by 1 base, with 8 bases left in between. The CDR3 runs to 15 residues. The CDR3 loop is CASSLEGDSGNTIYF. The CDR3 region has the DNA TGCGCCAGCAGCTTGGAAGGGGATTCTGGAAACACCATATATTTT.

The J gene is TRBJ1-5, the V gene TRBV6-1; D is unclear. In germline, CDR1 is MNHNS, CDR2 SASEGT. The CDR3 totals 12 residues. V was shortened by 8 bases and J by 0 bases, with 5 bases between the two germline ends. The CDR3 region is CASSGSNQPQHF. The CDR3 nucleotides read TGTGCCAGCTCGGGTAGCAATCAGCCCCAGCATTTT.

V is TRBV7-8 and J is TRBJ2-2; 8 bases map to TRBD2. The CDR3 loop spans 17 amino acids. The trim removed 5 bases at V and 2 bases at J, leaving 10 bases unmatched. CDR1 SGHVS and CDR2 FQNEAQ come from the germline V gene. The CDR3 region is CASSLVAGGVNTGELFF. CDR3 in DNA: TGTGCCAGCAGCCTCGTCGCGGGAGGAGTCAACACCGGGGAGCTGTTTTTT.

In this sample, this clone turned up a few times. The J gene is TRBJ1-1, the V gene TRBV6-1, with 7 bases fitting TRBD1. The germline V gene has CDR1 MNHNS and CDR2 SASEGT. The CDR3 spans 13 residues. The trim removed 4 bases at V and 6 bases at J, leaving 5 bases unmatched. The CDR3 reads CASSGGGRAEAFF. The CDR3 DNA follows: TGTGCCAGCAGTGGAGGGGGCAGGGCTGAAGCTTTCTTT.

The chain couples TRBV7-9 to TRBJ2-2, with D perhaps matching TRBD2 (6 bases). In germline, CDR1 is SEHNR, CDR2 FQNEAQ (reference sequence). V was shortened by 3 bases and J by 6 bases, with 8 bases between the two germline ends. The CDR3 is 13 amino acids. The CDR3: CASSLGGAGELFF. CDR3 DNA: TGTGCCAGCAGCTTGGGGGGTGCCGGGGAGCTGTTTTTT. Full variable domain (rest looked up from reference TRBV7-9 and TRBJ2-2): DTGVSQNPRHKITKRGQNVTFRCDPISEHNRLYWYRQTLGQGPEFLTYFQNEAQLEKSRLLSDRFSAERPKGSFSTLEIQRTEQGDSAMYLCASSLGGAGELFFGEGSRLTVL.

This clone was picked up many times. The V call is TRBV9, the J call TRBJ2-3; the D is unclear. CDR3 length: 13 residues. Germline assignment: CDR1 SGDLS and CDR2 YYNGEE. The V gene lost 3 bases and the J gene lost 5 bases, with 10 bases spanning the gap. The CDR3 DNA reads TGTGCCAGCAGCGAAATGCACATAGATACGCAGTATTTT. Amino acid sequence: CASSEMHIDTQYF. Full variable domain (rest looked up from reference TRBV9 and TRBJ2-3): DSGVTQTPKHLITATGQRVTLRCSPRSGDLSVYWYQQSLDQGLQFLIQYYNGEERAKGNILERFSAQQFPDLHSELNLSSLELGDSALYFCASSEMHIDTQYFGPGTRLTVL.

The V gene is TRBV5-6, the J gene TRBJ2-7; weak D call: TRBD1 (5 bases). Germline V gives CDR1 SGHDT, CDR2 YYEEEE. The CDR3 loop spans 13 amino acids. V lost 4 bases to trimming and J lost 3 bases, with 11 bases between them. The CDR3 is CASSLFQGYEQYF. CDR3 bases: TGTGCCAGCAGCCTCTTCCAGGGCTACGAGCAGTACTTC.

The chain employs TRBV28 and TRBJ1-5; tentatively, D is TRBD1 (6 bases). The CDR3 has 15 residues. Per germline, CDR1 MDHEN and CDR2 SYDVKM. V was pared by 7 bases and J by 1 base, with 14 bases between. The CDR3 region has the DNA TGTGCCAGCACCCCAAGGACAGCCAGCAATCAGCCCCAGCATTTT. Protein product: CASTPRTASNQPQHF.

The V call is TRBV30, the J call TRBJ1-1; weak D call: TRBD1 (5 bases). The length of the CDR3 is 13 residues. V was shortened by 7 bases and J by 5 bases, with 17 bases between the two germline ends. Per the germline V gene, CDR1 is GTSNPN and CDR2 is SVGIG (reference sequence). This CDR3 reads CALEREGRTEAFF. The CDR3 region has the DNA TGTGCCTTGGAAAGGGAGGGGAGGACTGAAGCTTTCTTT.

V and J are TRBV5-6 and TRBJ1-2; 11 bases match TRBD1. CDR3 length equals 14 residues. V dropped 4 bases and J dropped 6; count of bases not matched to a gene: 5. Germline values: CDR1 SGHDT, CDR2 YYEEEE. The CDR3 DNA reads TGTGCCAGCAGCAGGACAGGGGGCTCGGATGGCTACACCTTC. Encoded protein: CASSRTGGSDGYTF.

The rearrangement uses TRBV9 and TRBJ2-1; TRBD2 matches 11 bases. CDR1 SGDLS and CDR2 YYNGEE come from the germline V gene. The J segment lost 4 bases and the V segment lost 4 bases, leaving 7 bases of the junction unmatched. The CDR3 loop spans 16 amino acids. CDR3 region: CASSPGTSGSYNEQFF. For the CDR3, the DNA is TGTGCCAGCAGCCCTGGGACTAGCGGTTCTTACAATGAGCAGTTCTTC.

The rearrangement links TRBV27 to TRBJ1-1, with D perhaps matching TRBD1 (5 bases). V dropped 3 bases and J dropped 4 bases, with 15 bases sitting between them. Germline values: CDR1 MNHEY, CDR2 SMNVEV (reference sequence). The CDR3 extends over 15 amino acids. The CDR3 nucleotides read TGTGCCAGCAGTTTGTCCAGGGCGCAGCGCACTGAAGCTTTCTTT. This codes for CASSLSRAQRTEAFF.

This clone was seen a handful of times. The CDR3 sequence: CASSVAATSGGRGEQFF. CDR3 in DNA: TGTGCCAGCAGCGTAGCTGCGACTAGCGGGGGGCGTGGTGAGCAGTTCTTC. The J gene is TRBJ2-1, the V gene TRBV9; 13 positions agree with TRBD2. V lost 0 bases to trimming and J lost 9 bases; unmatched junction nucleotides: 9. The germline CDR1 and CDR2 sequences are SGDLS and YYNGEE. The CDR3 covers 17 residues.

This chain uses TRBV19 with TRBJ1-5; possible D gene TRBD1, 5 bases. Trimming took off 3 bases at V and 0 bases at J, with 12 bases between the two ends. Germline V CDR1 and CDR2: LNHDA, SQIVND (reference sequence). This CDR3 is 16 amino acids long. The CDR3 DNA sequence: TGTGCCAGTAGTATCCTCGCGGGGGGTAGCAATCAGCCCCAGCATTTT. Protein product: CASSILAGGSNQPQHF.

This clone turned up a few times. This rearrangement joins TRBV11-2 to TRBJ2-5; 8 bases match TRBD1. The CDR3 contains 16 residues. The V gene end was trimmed by 5 bases and the J gene end by 2 bases; junction bases not matched to a gene: 10. Per the germline V gene, CDR1 is SGHAT and CDR2 is FQNNGV. The CDR3 sequence is CASSPIGTGRQETQYF. In nucleotides, the CDR3 is TGTGCCAGCAGCCCAATAGGGACAGGTCGGCAAGAGACCCAGTACTTC. The variable domain in full, with the rest retrieved from reference TRBV11-2 and TRBJ2-5, is EAGVAQSPRYKIIEKRQSVAFWCNPISGHATLYWYQQILGQGPKLLIQFQNNGVVDDSQLPKDRFSAERLKGVDSTLKIQPAKLEDSAVYLCASSPIGTGRQETQYFGPGTRLLVL.

The chain joins TRBV4-1 to TRBJ2-1, with 11 positions matching TRBD2. The germline gives CDR1 MGHRA, CDR2 YSYEKL. V lost 5 bases, J lost 1 base, and 4 bases stayed unmatched. There are 16 residues in the CDR3. DNA of the CDR3: TGCGCCAGCAGCAAACTAGCGGGAGTTTCCTACAATGAGCAGTTCTTC. Amino acids: CASSKLAGVSYNEQFF.

This clone was counted a few times. This chain connects TRBV21-1 to TRBJ1-1; the table's TRBD1 call for D was not verified on the DNA. TRBV21-1 constitutes a pseudogene. The CDR3 length is 15 residues. Written as DNA, the CDR3 is TGTGCCAGCAGCAACCCCGGGACAGGGGTCACTGAAGCTTTCTTT. As protein: CASSNPGTGVTEAFF.

The chain uses TRBV5-1 and TRBJ2-7; 8 bases map to TRBD1. In germline, CDR1 is SGHRS, CDR2 YFSETQ. Trimming took 0 bases from V and 0 from J; bases not matched to a gene: 5. CDR3 size: 16 residues. As DNA, the CDR3 is TGCGCCAGCAGCTTGGCCATCGGACAGGGCTCCTACGAGCAGTACTTC. Protein: CASSLAIGQGSYEQYF.

The genes are TRBV28 and TRBJ1-5, with 8 bases matching TRBD1. V was pared by 5 bases and J by 9 bases, with 3 bases of the junction left unmatched. This CDR3 has 12 amino acids. The V gene's germline CDR1 is MDHEN and CDR2 SYDVKM. The CDR3 here is CASSIQGVPQHF. The CDR3 DNA reads TGTGCCAGCAGTATACAGGGGGTGCCCCAGCATTTT.

This clone was observed a handful of times. The V and J genes are TRBV30 and TRBJ1-1; TRBD1 is a possible D gene (5 bases). CDR1 and CDR2 (germline): GTSNPN, SVGIG (reference sequence). V dropped 8 bases and J dropped 7 bases, with 11 bases sitting between them. CDR3 size: 10 residues. CDR3 in DNA: TGTGCCGCCCTGCAGGGTGAAGCTTTCTTT. Translation: CAALQGEAFF. Full variable domain (outside the CDR3, taken from reference TRBV30 and TRBJ1-1): SQTIHQWPATLVQPVGSPLSLECTVEGTSNPNLYWYRQAAGRGLQLLFYSVGIGQISSEVPQNLSASRPQDRQFILSSKKLLLSDSGFYLCAALQGEAFFGQGTRLTVV.

The chain links TRBV7-9 to TRBJ2-3; TRBD2 matches at 13 bases. This CDR3 has 18 residues. The V segment lost 6 bases and the J segment 2 bases; nucleotides outside the gene matches: 11. From germline, CDR1 is SEHNR and CDR2 FQNEAQ (reference sequence). The CDR3 DNA is TGTGCCAGCAGTCCTGGACTAGCGGGAGCAAAGATCACAGATACGCAGTATTTT. Its protein is CASSPGLAGAKITDTQYF.

V gene TRBV15 combines with J gene TRBJ1-1; 7 nucleotides match TRBD1. The CDR3 has 13 amino acids. Losses at the gene ends were 3 bases for V and 6 bases for J; bases not matched to a gene: 4. The germline gives CDR1 LNHNV, CDR2 YYDKDF (reference sequence). The CDR3 DNA reads as TGTGCCACCAGCAGTCAAACAGGGGCTGAAGCTTTCTTT. This encodes CATSSQTGAEAFF. Drawing the rest from reference TRBV15 and TRBJ1-1, the complete variable domain is DAMVIQNPRYQVTQFGKPVTLSCSQTLNHNVMYWYQQKSSQAPKLLFHYYDKDFNNEADTPDNFQSRRPNTSFCFLDIRSPGLGDTAMYLCATSSQTGAEAFFGQGTRLTVV.

This chain connects TRBV5-1 to TRBJ1-2; a weak D match, TRBD1 (5 bases). V was shortened by 1 base and J by 0 bases, with 10 bases between the two germline ends. The CDR3 covers 15 residues. CDR1 and CDR2 (germline): SGHRS, YFSETQ. The CDR3 DNA reads TGCGCCAGCAGCTTGAGTGGGGGGGCTAACTATGGCTACACCTTC. It encodes CASSLSGGANYGYTF.